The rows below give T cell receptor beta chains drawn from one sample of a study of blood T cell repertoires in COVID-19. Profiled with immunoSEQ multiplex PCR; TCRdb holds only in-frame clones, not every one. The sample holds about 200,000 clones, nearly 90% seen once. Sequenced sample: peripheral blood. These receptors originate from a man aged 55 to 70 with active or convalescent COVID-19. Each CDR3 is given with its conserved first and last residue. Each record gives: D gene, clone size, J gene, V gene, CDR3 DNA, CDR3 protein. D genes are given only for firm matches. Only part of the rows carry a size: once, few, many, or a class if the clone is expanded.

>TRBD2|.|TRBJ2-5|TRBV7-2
TGTGCCAGCAGCTCAGCTAGCGGGGGGGCGGTGGAGACCCAGTACTTC
CASSSASGGAVETQYF
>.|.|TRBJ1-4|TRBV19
TGTGCCAGTAGTCGGTCAGGGGCTAATGAAAAACTGTTTTTT
CASSRSGANEKLFF
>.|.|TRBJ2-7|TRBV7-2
TGTGCCAGCAGCTTAAACGGCAGGTACGAGCAGTACTTC
CASSLNGRYEQYF
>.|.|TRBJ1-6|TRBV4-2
TGTGCCAGCAGCCTGACCCCATCGGGGACTAATAATTCACCCCTCCACTTT
CASSLTPSGTNNSPLHF
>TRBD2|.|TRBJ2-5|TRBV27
TGTGCCAGCAGTTTGGCGGGGGGGGGTCAAGAGACCCAGTACTTC
CASSLAGGGQETQYF
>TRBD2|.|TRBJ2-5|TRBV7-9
TGTGCCAGCAGACAGCGGGGGGGCGAGGAGACCCAGTACTTC
CASRQRGGEETQYF
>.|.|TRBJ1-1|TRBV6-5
TGTGCCAGCAGTTACCCCCCTGTCACCCTAGGCACTGAAGCTTTCTTT
CASSYPPVTLGTEAFF
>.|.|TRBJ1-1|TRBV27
TGTGCCAGCAGTAAAAATACAGGGAACACTGAAGCTTTCTTT
CASSKNTGNTEAFF
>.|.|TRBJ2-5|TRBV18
TGTGCCAGCTCACCAGTTCGAGAGACCCAGTACTTC
CASSPVRETQYF
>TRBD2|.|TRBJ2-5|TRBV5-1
TGCGCCAGCAGCTTGGCAGCGGGGGGGCTCGAGACCCAGTACTTC
CASSLAAGGLETQYF
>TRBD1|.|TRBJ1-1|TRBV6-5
TGTGCCAGCTCGGACAGGAGGTACGGCACTGAAGCTTTCTTT
CASSDRRYGTEAFF
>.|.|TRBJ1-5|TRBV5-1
TGCGCCAGCAGCCCGGGGGGGTCCAGCAATCAGCCCCAGCATTTT
CASSPGGSSNQPQHF
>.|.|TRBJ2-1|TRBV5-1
TGCGCCAGCAGCTCGCCTGGACAGACCGCCTACAATGAGCAGTTCTTC
CASSSPGQTAYNEQFF
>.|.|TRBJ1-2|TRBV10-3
TGTGCCATCAGTGAGTTACCGGGTACCGGGGATGGCTACACCTTC
CAISELPGTGDGYTF
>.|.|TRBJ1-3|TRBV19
TGTGCCAGTAGTATCAGCGGATCTGGAAACACCATATATTTT
CASSISGSGNTIYF
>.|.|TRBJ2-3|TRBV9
TGTGCCAGCAGCGTTGGCGGCTCCACAGATACGCAGTATTTT
CASSVGGSTDTQYF
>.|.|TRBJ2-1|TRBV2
TGTGCCAGCACCAGGGATCGCAATGAGCAGTTCTTC
CASTRDRNEQFF
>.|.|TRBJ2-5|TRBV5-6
TGTGCCAGCAGCTCCCCCCTCCCGGTCGGGGGATACGGTGAGACCCAGTACTTC
CASSSPLPVGGYGETQYF
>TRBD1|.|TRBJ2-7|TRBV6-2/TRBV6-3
TGTGCCAGCAGTTACTCGAGCGGAGTGGAAAACGACAGGGGAACCTACGAGCAGTACTTC
CASSYSSGVENDRGTYEQYF
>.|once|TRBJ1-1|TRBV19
TGTGCCAGTAAACAGGCCCCCACGAACACTGAAGCTTTCTTT
CASKQAPTNTEAFF
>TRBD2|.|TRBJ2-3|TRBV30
TGTGCCTGGAGACTAGCGGGGGGGTGGCCGCAGTATTTT
CAWRLAGGWPQYF
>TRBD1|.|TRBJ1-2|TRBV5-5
TGTGCCAGCAGCTTGTTAGGACAGGGGTTTGATTATGGCTACACCTTC
CASSLLGQGFDYGYTF
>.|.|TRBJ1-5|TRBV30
TGTGCCTGGGACAGATCCAATCAGCCCCAGCATTTT
CAWDRSNQPQHF
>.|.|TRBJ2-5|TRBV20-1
TGCAGTGCGGAAGGCTCGGGGGCCCAGTACTTC
CSAEGSGAQYF
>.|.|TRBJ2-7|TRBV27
TGTGCCAGCATCCCCCTTGATGGGCCCTACGAGCAGTACTTC
CASIPLDGPYEQYF
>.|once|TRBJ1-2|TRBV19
TGTGCCAGTAGCCCTAACCTATTGAGTGGCTACACCTTC
CASSPNLLSGYTF
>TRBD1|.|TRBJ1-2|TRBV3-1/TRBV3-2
TGTGCCAGCAGCCCGGACAGGGTCGGCTACACCTTC
CASSPDRVGYTF
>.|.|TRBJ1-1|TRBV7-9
TGTGCCAGCAGCTCTTCCCCGGGGGAGGGCGCCACTGAAGCTTTCTTT
CASSSSPGEGATEAFF
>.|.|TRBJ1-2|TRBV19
TGTGCCAGTAGTAGGCGGACAGCCCTGGGGAGCTCCTATGGCTACACCTTC
CASSRRTALGSSYGYTF
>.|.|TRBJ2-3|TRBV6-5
TGTGCCAGCAGTTACACGGGGGTGGGGTCCACAGATACGCAGTATTTT
CASSYTGVGSTDTQYF
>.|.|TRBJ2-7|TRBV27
TGTGCCAGCAGTTTTTCACAGGCCTACGAGCAGTACTTC
CASSFSQAYEQYF
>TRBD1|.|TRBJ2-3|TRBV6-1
TGTGCCAGCAGTGAACCCGGACAGGGGTCAGATACGCAGTATTTT
CASSEPGQGSDTQYF
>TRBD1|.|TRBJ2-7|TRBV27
TGTGCCAGCAGAAAAAGGGCAGGGGGTCGGGACGAGCAGTACTTC
CASRKRAGGRDEQYF
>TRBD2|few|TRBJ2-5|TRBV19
TGTGCCAGTAGTACGCAACTAGCGGGCCAACAAGAGACCCAGTACTTC
CASSTQLAGQQETQYF
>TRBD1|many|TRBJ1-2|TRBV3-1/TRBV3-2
TGTGCCAGCAGCCAAGCAGGCAGGGGGCGAGGCTACACCTTC
CASSQAGRGRGYTF
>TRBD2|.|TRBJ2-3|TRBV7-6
TGTGCCAGCAGCTTAGATCCCCCCGTCGGTCTAGCGGGGGGTGGGGATACGCAGTATTTT
CASSLDPPVGLAGGGDTQYF
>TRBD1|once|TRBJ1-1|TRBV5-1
TGCGCCAGCAGCTTGAGGGGACAGGGTAACACTGAAGCTTTCTTT
CASSLRGQGNTEAFF
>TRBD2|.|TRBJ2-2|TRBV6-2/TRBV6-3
TGTGCCAGCAGTCGAAGGACTAGCGCCACCGGGGAGCTGTTTTTT
CASSRRTSATGELFF
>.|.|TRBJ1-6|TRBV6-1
TGTGCCAGCAGTGAAGCGGGGAACAGGGTCGCTTCACCCCTCCACTTT
CASSEAGNRVASPLHF
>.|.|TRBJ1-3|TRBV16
TGTGCCAGCAGCTTACAGGGCAACACCATATATTTT
CASSLQGNTIYF
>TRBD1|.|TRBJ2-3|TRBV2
TGTGCCAGCAGGACCCGGGACAGTCTAACAGATACGCAGTATTTT
CASRTRDSLTDTQYF
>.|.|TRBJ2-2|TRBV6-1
TGTGCCAGCAGTGAAGCCTACACCGGGGAGCTGTTTTTT
CASSEAYTGELFF
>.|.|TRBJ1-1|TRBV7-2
TGTGCCAGCAGCTTGAGGAGGAACACTGAAGCTTTCTTT
CASSLRRNTEAFF